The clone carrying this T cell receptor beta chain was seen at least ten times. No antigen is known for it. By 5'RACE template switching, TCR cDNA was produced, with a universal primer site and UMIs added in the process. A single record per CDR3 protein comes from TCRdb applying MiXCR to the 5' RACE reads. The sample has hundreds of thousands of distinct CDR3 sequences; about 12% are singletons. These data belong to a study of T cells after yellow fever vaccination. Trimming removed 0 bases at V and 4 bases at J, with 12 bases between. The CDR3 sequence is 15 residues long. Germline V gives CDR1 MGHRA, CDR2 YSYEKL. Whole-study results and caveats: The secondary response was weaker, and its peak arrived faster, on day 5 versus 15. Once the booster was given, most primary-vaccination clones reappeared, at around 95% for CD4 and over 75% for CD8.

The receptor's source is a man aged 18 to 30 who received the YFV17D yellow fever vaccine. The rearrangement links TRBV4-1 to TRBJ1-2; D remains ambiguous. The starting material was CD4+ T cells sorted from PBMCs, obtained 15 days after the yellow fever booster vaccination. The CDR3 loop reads CASSQDLRLPYGYTF. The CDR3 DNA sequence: TGCGCCAGCAGCCAAGATTTAAGGCTCCCCTATGGCTACACCTTC.